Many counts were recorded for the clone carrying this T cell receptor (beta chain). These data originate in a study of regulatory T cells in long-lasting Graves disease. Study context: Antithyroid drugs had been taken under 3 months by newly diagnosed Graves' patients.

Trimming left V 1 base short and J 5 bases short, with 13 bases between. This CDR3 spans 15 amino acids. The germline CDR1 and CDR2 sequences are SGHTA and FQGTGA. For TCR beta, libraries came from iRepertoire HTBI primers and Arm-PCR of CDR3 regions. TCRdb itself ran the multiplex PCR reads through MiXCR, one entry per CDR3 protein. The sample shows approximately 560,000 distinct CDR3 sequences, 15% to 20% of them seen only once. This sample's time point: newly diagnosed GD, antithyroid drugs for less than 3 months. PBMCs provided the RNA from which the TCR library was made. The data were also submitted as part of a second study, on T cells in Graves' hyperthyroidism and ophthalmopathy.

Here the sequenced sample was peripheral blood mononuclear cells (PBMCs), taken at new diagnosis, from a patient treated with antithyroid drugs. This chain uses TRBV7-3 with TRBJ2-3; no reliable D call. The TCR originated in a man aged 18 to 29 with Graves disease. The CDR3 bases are TGTGCCAGCAGCTTAAGAGGTGGGGTCGGAGATACGCAGTATTTT. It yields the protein CASSLRGGVGDTQYF. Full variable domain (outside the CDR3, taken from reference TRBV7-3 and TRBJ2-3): GAGVSQTPSNKVTEKGKYVELRCDPISGHTALYWYRQSLGQGPEFLIYFQGTGAADDSGLPNDRFFAVRPEGSVSTLKIQRTERGDSAVYLCASSLRGGVGDTQYFGPGTRLTVL.